A single sample is the source of the 29 T cell receptor beta chains below, sequenced in a study of T cells in localized non-small cell lung cancer (TCRdb year 2020). Preparation of the library involved the immunoSEQ multiplex PCR assay. The table was pulled from immuneACCESS by TCRdb, which kept in-frame rearrangements only. Such tables lose some clones; where checked, under half of the loss comes from unresolved V genes, and the rest has no known cause. The sample includes some 49,000 clones, with around 81% observed a single time. The leading ten clones occupy over 15% of the sample. The sample consisted of peripheral blood mononuclear cells, taken before any cancer treatment. The source is a man aged 35-69 years with stage III lung adenocarcinoma.

The rearrangement links TRBV27 to TRBJ2-1, with 9 nucleotides matching TRBD2. Germline trimming cut 8 bases from V and 0 bases from J; bases unmatched to any gene: 8. Germline V gives CDR1 MNHEY, CDR2 SMNVEV (reference sequence). The CDR3 is 16 amino acids. CDR3 loop: CASGTLAGSSYNEQFF. The CDR3 region has the DNA TGTGCCAGCGGTACACTAGCGGGCAGCTCCTACAATGAGCAGTTCTTC.

The rearrangement uses TRBV27 and TRBJ2-4; a weak D match, TRBD1 (7 bases). The ends were cut back, 7 bases at V and 6 bases at J, with 13 bases in the middle. Germline lookup yields CDR1 MNHEY and CDR2 SMNVEV (reference sequence). The CDR3 runs 13 residues. As DNA, the CDR3 is TGTGCCAGCACCCGACAGGGAGGAAACATTCAGTACTTC. Protein product: CASTRQGGNIQYF.

This clone has only one observation. The rearrangement uses TRBV27 and TRBJ1-1, with TRBD1 as a possible D gene (6 bases). CDR3 size: 15 residues. V shed 5 bases and J shed 4 bases, with 17 bases lying between them. Germline assignment: CDR1 MNHEY and CDR2 SMNVEV (reference sequence). This chain's CDR3 is CASSPSGQGITEAFF. In DNA form, the CDR3 reads TGTGCCAGCAGTCCATCAGGGCAGGGGATCACTGAAGCTTTCTTT.

This clone was counted only a few times. The rearrangement joins TRBV28 to TRBJ1-2; perhaps TRBD1 as D (5 bases). Trimming shortened V by 3 bases and J by 5 bases, and 7 bases separated the two germline ends. The CDR3 consists of 12 residues. The germline V gene has CDR1 MDHEN and CDR2 SYDVKM. The CDR3: CASSFGGYGYTF. CDR3 in DNA: TGTGCCAGCAGTTTTGGGGGATATGGCTACACCTTC.

In its sample, this clone was seen once. The V call is TRBV5-1, the J call TRBJ1-1; weak D call: TRBD1 (6 bases). V lost 4 bases to trimming and J lost 4 bases, with 14 bases between them. This CDR3 spans 14 amino acids. CDR1 is SGHRS, CDR2 YFSETQ, per germline. The CDR3 DNA is TGCGCCAGCAGCCCCTTACAGGGAGGCACTGAAGCTTTCTTT. Protein product: CASSPLQGGTEAFF.

The chain uses TRBV4-1 and TRBJ2-7; tentative D call: TRBD2 (6 bases). V was trimmed by 0 bases and J by 2 bases, leaving 11 bases between them. The CDR3 contains 15 residues. Germline V gene data show CDR1 as MGHRA and CDR2 as YSYEKL. The CDR3 coding sequence is TGCGCCAGCAGCCAAGAGGTAGCGGTACCCTACGAGCAGTACTTC. It specifies CASSQEVAVPYEQYF.

The chain couples TRBV11-2 to TRBJ2-1, with D perhaps given as TRBD1 or TRBD2 (5 bases each). Germline loops: CDR1 SGHAT, CDR2 FQNNGV. V was pared by 1 base and J by 5 bases, with 15 bases between. The CDR3 length is 16 residues. CDR3 bases: TGTGCCAGCAGCTTAGCTTGGGACCTTTCGGACAATGAGCAGTTCTTC. Translated, it gives CASSLAWDLSDNEQFF.

The rearrangement uses TRBV5-6 and TRBJ1-2; D might be TRBD1 (6 bases). V dropped 3 bases and J dropped 6 bases, with 9 bases sitting between them. The CDR3 contains 12 residues. Germline V lookup: CDR1 SGHDT, CDR2 YYEEEE. Here the CDR3 DNA reads TGTGCCAGCAGCTCAAACAGGGATGGCTACACCTTC. Its protein product is CASSSNRDGYTF.

This sequence joins TRBV11-2 and TRBJ1-4; D not resolved. V shed 1 base and J shed 5 bases, with 8 bases lying between them. The CDR3 has 14 residues. Germline V lookup: CDR1 SGHAT, CDR2 FQNNGV. CDR3 sequence reads: CASSLGQMNEKLFF. The DNA of the CDR3 is TGTGCCAGCAGCTTAGGGCAGATGAATGAAAAACTGTTTTTT. The full variable domain, its missing parts supplied by reference TRBV11-2 and TRBJ1-4, is EAGVAQSPRYKIIEKRQSVAFWCNPISGHATLYWYQQILGQGPKLLIQFQNNGVVDDSQLPKDRFSAERLKGVDSTLKIQPAKLEDSAVYLCASSLGQMNEKLFFGSGTQLSVL.

This CDR3 reads CAISDNTAGGPDEQFF. CDR3 coding DNA: TGTGCCATCAGTGATAACACAGCGGGGGGGCCGGATGAGCAGTTCTTC. The chain combines TRBV10-3 with TRBJ2-1, with 10 bases lining up with TRBD2. CDR1 ENHRY and CDR2 SYGVKD come from the germline V gene. Germline trimming cut 3 bases from V and 8 bases from J; bases unmatched to any gene: 10. The CDR3 runs 16 residues.

This clone was counted between two and nine times. The chain carries TRBV5-1 and TRBJ2-3; no reliable D call. V lost 0 bases to trimming and J lost 2 bases, with 7 bases between them. This CDR3 has 14 amino acids. Germline V CDR1 and CDR2: SGHRS, YFSETQ. In DNA, the CDR3 is TGCGCCAGCAGCTTGGCGGTTAACACAGATACGCAGTATTTT. Residues: CASSLAVNTDTQYF.

The chain uses TRBV19 and TRBJ2-1; D is unresolved. Trimming cost V 3 bases and J 5 bases, with 5 bases left between them. Per the germline V gene, CDR1 is LNHDA and CDR2 is SQIVND (reference sequence). The CDR3 spans 12 residues. The CDR3 sequence is CASSIPHNEQFF. The CDR3, as DNA: TGTGCCAGTAGTATCCCGCACAATGAGCAGTTCTTC.

The V call is TRBV5-1, the J call TRBJ1-1; unclear D gene. The CDR3 runs to 14 residues. V was cut by 4 bases and J by 2 bases, with 12 bases left in between. Per the germline V gene, CDR1 is SGHRS and CDR2 is YFSETQ. CDR3 sequence (DNA): TGCGCCAGCAGCCTGAGCGAACTAAACACTGAAGCTTTCTTT. This codes for CASSLSELNTEAFF.

The chain is built from TRBV7-9 and TRBJ2-1, with 9 bases lining up with TRBD2. This CDR3 has 16 amino acids. Germline values: CDR1 SEHNR, CDR2 FQNEAQ (reference sequence). V lost 0 bases and J lost 4; bases outside the gene matches: 4. In nucleotides, the CDR3 is TGTGCCAGCAGCTTAGCGCGGGGGGGTCCTTACAATGAGCAGTTCTTC. Amino acid sequence: CASSLARGGPYNEQFF.

There are a few counts of this clone. The chain employs TRBV10-3 and TRBJ1-5, with unresolved D. This CDR3 region has 12 residues. The germline V gene encodes CDR1 ENHRY and CDR2 SYGVKD. Trimming shortened V by 1 base and J by 5 bases, and 3 bases separated the two germline ends. The CDR3 reads CAISEWDQPQHF. The CDR3 coding sequence is TGTGCCATCAGTGAGTGGGATCAGCCCCAGCATTTT.

The gene calls are TRBV19 and TRBJ2-7; 10 nucleotides line up with TRBD2. With V trimmed by 3 bases and J by 0 bases, 11 bases remained unmatched. CDR1 is LNHDA, CDR2 SQIVND, per germline (reference sequence). The CDR3 runs 18 residues. CDR3 nucleotide sequence: TGTGCCAGTAGTATTCCGGTAGGAAGACTAGCGGGCTCCTACGAGCAGTACTTC. It specifies CASSIPVGRLAGSYEQYF. Combining the CDR3 with reference TRBV19 and TRBJ2-7 gives the whole variable domain DGGITQSPKYLFRKEGQNVTLSCEQNLNHDAMYWYRQDPGQGLRLIYYSQIVNDFQKGDIAEGYSVSREKKESFPLTVTSAQKNPTAFYLCASSIPVGRLAGSYEQYFGPGTRLTVT.

There are a few counts of this clone. The chain employs TRBV4-1 and TRBJ2-3; possibly TRBD2 for D (6 bases). Germline CDR1 reads MGHRA; CDR2 reads YSYEKL. The CDR3 consists of 17 residues. Trimming took off 0 bases at V and 2 bases at J, with 15 bases between the two ends. This chain's CDR3 is CASSQDGGSGATDTQYF. For the CDR3, the DNA is TGCGCCAGCAGCCAAGATGGAGGTAGCGGTGCCACAGATACGCAGTATTTT.

The chain couples TRBV5-4 to TRBJ2-3; the D gene is possibly TRBD2 (5 bases). The V and J ends lost 4 bases and 4 bases respectively, with 13 bases between them. CDR1 is SGHNT and CDR2 is YYREEE in the germline V gene (reference sequence). This CDR3 spans 14 amino acids. The CDR3 sequence is CASSSSNGADTQYF. CDR3 nucleotide sequence: TGTGCCAGCAGCAGCTCGAACGGGGCAGATACGCAGTATTTT.

As for this clone: Sequence at one end of the junction differs from germline and may be a read error. This chain links TRBV18 with TRBJ1-1, with D maybe TRBD1 (6 bases). The germline gives CDR1 KGHSH, CDR2 LQKENI. This CDR3 spans 15 amino acids. CDR3: CASSPPPDRPKEVFF. The CDR3 DNA reads as TGTGCCAGCTCACCACCCCCGGACAGACCCAAGGAAGTTTTCTTT.

V is TRBV14 and J is TRBJ1-4, with D perhaps matching TRBD1 (6 bases). The CDR3 consists of 15 residues. Germline loops: CDR1 SGHDN, CDR2 FVKESK. The ends were cut back, 1 base at V and 3 bases at J, with 9 bases in the middle. The DNA of the CDR3 is TGTGCCAGCAGCCAAGTCCCAGGGGCTAATGAAAAACTGTTTTTT. Amino acid sequence: CASSQVPGANEKLFF.

This clone was found once. The rearrangement uses TRBV18 and TRBJ2-3; possibly TRBD2 for D (5 bases). The CDR3 runs to 14 residues. Trimming cost V 3 bases and J 2 bases, with 9 bases left between them. Germline loops: CDR1 KGHSH, CDR2 LQKENI. The CDR3 sequence: CASSPGAVTDTQYF. The CDR3 coding sequence is TGTGCCAGCTCACCGGGAGCCGTCACAGATACGCAGTATTTT.

The V gene is TRBV21-1, the J gene TRBJ1-1. TRBV21-1 is recorded as a pseudogene. The CDR3 is 15 amino acids. The DNA for the CDR3 is TGTGCCAGCAGCAAAGATAGTAGGGTTGACACTGAAGCTTTCTTT. Its translation is CASSKDSRVDTEAFF.

The V gene is TRBV5-4, the J gene TRBJ2-5, with 9 bases that match TRBD2. Germline V gene sequence: CDR1 SGHNT, CDR2 YYREEE (reference sequence). The CDR3 totals 16 residues. Germline trimming cut 5 bases from V and 3 bases from J; bases unmatched to any gene: 11. The CDR3 here is CASRLGGGGAEETQYF. DNA of the CDR3: TGTGCCAGCAGGCTGGGAGGCGGGGGGGCGGAAGAGACCCAGTACTTC.

The chain carries TRBV30 and TRBJ2-7, with 7 bases aligning to TRBD1. The V gene end was trimmed by 2 bases and the J gene end by 5 bases; junction bases not matched to a gene: 9. The germline V gene has CDR1 GTSNPN and CDR2 SVGIG (reference sequence). There are 14 residues in the CDR3. The CDR3 DNA reads as TGTGCCTGGAGTCCCGGGACAGCGGTCCACGAGCAGTACTTC. This sequence encodes CAWSPGTAVHEQYF.

In DNA, the CDR3 is TGTGCCAGCAGTAAGACGGGGAACACTGAAGCTTTCTTT. It yields the protein CASSKTGNTEAFF. The chain is built from TRBV5-4 and TRBJ1-1; D call uncertain. The CDR3 extends over 13 amino acids. Germline V CDR1 and CDR2: SGHNT, YYREEE (reference sequence). V was trimmed by 5 bases and J by 1 base, leaving 9 bases between them. Complete variable domain (other parts from reference TRBV5-4 and TRBJ1-1): ETGVTQSPTHLIKTRGQQVTLRCSSQSGHNTVSWYQQALGQGPQFIFQYYREEENGRGNFPPRFSGLQFPNYSSELNVNALELDDSALYLCASSKTGNTEAFFGQGTRLTVV.

J is TRBJ2-6 and V is TRBV19; D is unresolved. Germline lookup yields CDR1 LNHDA and CDR2 SQIVND (reference sequence). The CDR3 is made up of 18 amino acids. Trimming removed 2 bases at V and 0 bases at J, with 14 bases between. The CDR3 spells CASSIKGPLSSGANVLTF. CDR3 bases: TGTGCCAGTAGTATAAAAGGCCCTCTTAGCTCTGGGGCCAACGTCCTGACTTTC.

This chain connects TRBV19 to TRBJ1-5; tentatively, D is TRBD1 (5 bases). V was cut by 5 bases and J by 7 bases, with 12 bases left in between. The CDR3 loop spans 13 amino acids. Germline CDR1 reads LNHDA; CDR2 reads SQIVND (reference sequence). As DNA, the CDR3 is TGTGCCAGTAGTCCGGACATACGGCAGCCCCAGCATTTT. It is translated as CASSPDIRQPQHF.

V gene TRBV10-1 combines with J gene TRBJ2-3, with D tentatively TRBD2 (7 bases). The V gene's germline CDR1 is WNHNN and CDR2 SYGVQD (reference sequence). This CDR3 contains 17 residues. The V end was cut by 0 bases, the J end by 5 bases, with 18 bases between. The CDR3 reads CASSESGAGATRDTQYF. The CDR3 bases are TGCGCCAGCAGTGAGTCGGGGGCGGGGGCGACGAGAGATACGCAGTATTTT.

The rearrangement uses TRBV5-4 and TRBJ1-2; tentative D call: TRBD1 (6 bases). The CDR3 spans 13 residues. Germline values: CDR1 SGHNT, CDR2 YYREEE (reference sequence). V lost 4 bases and J 4 bases, leaving 11 bases between the germline ends. CDR3: CASSIGQSYGYTF. CDR3 coding DNA: TGTGCCAGCAGCATCGGACAGAGCTATGGCTACACCTTC. The whole variable domain, filled in from reference TRBV5-4 and TRBJ1-2, reads ETGVTQSPTHLIKTRGQQVTLRCSSQSGHNTVSWYQQALGQGPQFIFQYYREEENGRGNFPPRFSGLQFPNYSSELNVNALELDDSALYLCASSIGQSYGYTFGSGTRLTVV.